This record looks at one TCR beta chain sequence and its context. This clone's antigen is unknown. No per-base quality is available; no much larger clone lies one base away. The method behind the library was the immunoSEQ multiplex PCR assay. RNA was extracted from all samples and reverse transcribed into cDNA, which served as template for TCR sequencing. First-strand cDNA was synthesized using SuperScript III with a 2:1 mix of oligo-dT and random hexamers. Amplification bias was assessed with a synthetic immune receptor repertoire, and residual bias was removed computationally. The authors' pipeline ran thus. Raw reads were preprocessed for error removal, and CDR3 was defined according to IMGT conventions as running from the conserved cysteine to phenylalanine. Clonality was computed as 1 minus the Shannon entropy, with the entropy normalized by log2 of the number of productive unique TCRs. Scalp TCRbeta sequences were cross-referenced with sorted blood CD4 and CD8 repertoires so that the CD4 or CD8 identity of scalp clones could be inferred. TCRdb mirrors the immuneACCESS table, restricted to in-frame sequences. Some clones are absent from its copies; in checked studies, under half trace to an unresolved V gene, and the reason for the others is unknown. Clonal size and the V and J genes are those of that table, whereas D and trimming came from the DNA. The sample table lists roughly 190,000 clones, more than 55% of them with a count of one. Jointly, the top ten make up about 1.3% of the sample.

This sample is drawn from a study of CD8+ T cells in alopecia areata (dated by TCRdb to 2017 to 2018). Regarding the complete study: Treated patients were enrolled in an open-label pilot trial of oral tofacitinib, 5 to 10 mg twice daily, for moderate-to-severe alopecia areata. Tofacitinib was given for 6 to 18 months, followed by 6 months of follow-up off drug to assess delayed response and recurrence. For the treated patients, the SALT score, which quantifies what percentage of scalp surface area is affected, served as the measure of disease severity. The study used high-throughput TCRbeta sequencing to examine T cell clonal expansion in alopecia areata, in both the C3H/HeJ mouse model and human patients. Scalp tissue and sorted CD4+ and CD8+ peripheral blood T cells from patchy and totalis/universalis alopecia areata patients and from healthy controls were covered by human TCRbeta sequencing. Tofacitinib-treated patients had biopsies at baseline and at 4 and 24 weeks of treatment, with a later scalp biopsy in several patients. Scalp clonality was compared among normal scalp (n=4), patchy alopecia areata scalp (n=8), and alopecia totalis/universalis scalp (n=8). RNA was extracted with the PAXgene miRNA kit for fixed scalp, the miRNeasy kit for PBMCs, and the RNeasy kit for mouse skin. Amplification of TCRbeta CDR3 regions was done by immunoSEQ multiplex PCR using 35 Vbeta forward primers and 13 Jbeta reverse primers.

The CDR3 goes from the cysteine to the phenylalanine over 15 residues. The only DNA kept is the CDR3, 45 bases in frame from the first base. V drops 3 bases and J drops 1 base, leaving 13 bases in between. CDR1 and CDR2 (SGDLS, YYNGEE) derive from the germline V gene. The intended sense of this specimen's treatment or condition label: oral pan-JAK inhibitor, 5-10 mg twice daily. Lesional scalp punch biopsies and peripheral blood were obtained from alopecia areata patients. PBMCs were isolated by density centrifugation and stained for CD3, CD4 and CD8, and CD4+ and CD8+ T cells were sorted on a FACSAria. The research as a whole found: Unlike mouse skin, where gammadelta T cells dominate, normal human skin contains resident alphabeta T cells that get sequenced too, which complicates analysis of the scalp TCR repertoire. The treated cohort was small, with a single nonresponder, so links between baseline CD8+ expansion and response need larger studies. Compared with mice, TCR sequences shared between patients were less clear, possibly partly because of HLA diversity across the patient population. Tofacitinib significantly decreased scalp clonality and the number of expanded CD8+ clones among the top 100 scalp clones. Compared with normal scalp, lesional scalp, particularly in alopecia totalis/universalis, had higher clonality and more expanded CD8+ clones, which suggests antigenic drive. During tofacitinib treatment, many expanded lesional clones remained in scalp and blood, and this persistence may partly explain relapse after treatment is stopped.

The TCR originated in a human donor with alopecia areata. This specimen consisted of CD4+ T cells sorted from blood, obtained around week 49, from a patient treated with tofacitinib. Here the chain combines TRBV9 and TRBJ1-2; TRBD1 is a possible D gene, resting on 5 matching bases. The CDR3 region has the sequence CASSASGRNNYGYTF. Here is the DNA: TGTGCCAGCAGCGCCTCGGGACGCAATAACTATGGCTACACCTTC. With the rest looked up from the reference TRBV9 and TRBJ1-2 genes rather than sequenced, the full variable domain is DSGVTQTPKHLITATGQRVTLRCSPRSGDLSVYWYQQSLDQGLQFLIQYYNGEERAKGNILERFSAQQFPDLHSELNLSSLELGDSALYFCASSASGRNNYGYTFGSGTRLTVV.